Presented here are 25 T cell receptor beta chains from one specimen sequenced in a study of CD8 T cells in Susac syndrome. RNA in amounts of about 0.45 to 1 ug was reverse transcribed with random hexamers. TCRdb passed the immunoSEQ multiplex PCR reads through MiXCR, listing each CDR3 protein once. The sample yields 400,000 to 550,000 distinct CDR3 sequences, about 85% seen once. Input material: CD8+ T cells from PBMCs. All receptors derive from a human donor with multiple sclerosis.

The V call is TRBV20-1, the J call TRBJ2-7; 8 bases agree with TRBD1. There are 15 residues in the CDR3. J gave up 2 bases and V 2 bases, and 8 bases lay outside the gene matches. Germline loops: CDR1 DFQATT, CDR2 SNEGSKA (reference sequence). The CDR3 DNA follows: TGCAGTGCTAGAACATCGACAGGGGAAACCTACGAGCAGTACTTC. Translating gives CSARTSTGETYEQYF.

The gene calls are TRBV27 and TRBJ2-7; D possibly uses TRBD1 or TRBD2 (6 bases each). V dropped 5 bases and J dropped 4 bases, with 12 bases sitting between them. Germline V gene lookup returns CDR1 MNHEY and CDR2 SMNVEV (reference sequence). The CDR3 has 13 amino acids. CDR3: CASSGGPSYEQYF. The CDR3 DNA reads as TGTGCCAGCAGTGGGGGGCCCTCGTACGAGCAGTACTTC.

The chain links TRBV5-4 to TRBJ1-2; D ambiguous. The CDR3 covers 15 residues. The V gene's germline CDR1 is SGHNT and CDR2 YYREEE (reference sequence). With 5 bases removed from V and 2 bases from J, the gap between germline ends came to 16 bases. The CDR3 reads CASSTGRGANYGYTF. The DNA of the CDR3 is TGTGCCAGCAGTACCGGCCGTGGAGCAAACTATGGCTACACCTTC.

The rearrangement joins TRBV5-1 to TRBJ2-3; D uncertain. Germline CDR1 SGHRS, CDR2 YFSETQ. Trimming cost V 0 bases and J 2 bases, with 7 bases left between them. The CDR3 totals 14 residues. The CDR3 nucleotides are TGCGCCAGCAGCTTGGACGGAATCACAGATACGCAGTATTTT. It is translated as CASSLDGITDTQYF.

The V call is TRBV29-1, the J call TRBJ2-7; 7 bases align to TRBD1. Germline V gene sequence: CDR1 SQVTM, CDR2 ANQGSEA. V lost 4 bases and J lost 4; bases outside the gene matches: 7. The CDR3 runs 13 residues. CDR3 DNA: TGCAGCGTTGGAGGGGGCGAGGAGTACGAGCAGTACTTC. Its translation: CSVGGGEEYEQYF.

The V and J genes are TRBV6-2 or TRBV6-3 and TRBJ1-1, with D perhaps matching TRBD1 (6 bases). Germline V gene data show CDR1 as MNHEY and CDR2 as SVGEGT. V was trimmed by 6 bases and J by 1 base, leaving 15 bases between them. This CDR3 contains 15 residues. The CDR3 DNA reads as TGTGCCAGCAGCCGCCTTCGGACAGAGAACACTGAAGCTTTCTTT. Amino acids: CASSRLRTENTEAFF.

The CDR3 DNA reads TGCAGTGCTAGAGAAGATGGGAATGAGCAGTTCTTC. It is translated as CSAREDGNEQFF. V usage is TRBV20-1 and J usage is TRBJ2-1, with unresolved D. From germline, CDR1 is DFQATT and CDR2 SNEGSKA (reference sequence). The length of the CDR3 is 12 residues. V was cut by 0 bases and J by 7 bases, with 7 bases left in between.

This clonotype appeared a few times. This chain joins TRBV7-9 and TRBJ2-7; TRBD1 agrees at 9 bases. CDR1 SEHNR and CDR2 FQNEAQ come from the germline V gene (reference sequence). V dropped 3 bases and J dropped 4; count of bases not matched to a gene: 7. This CDR3 is 15 amino acids long. The CDR3 nucleotides are TGTGCCAGCAGCTTGGGCACAGGGGGCTGGTACGAGCAGTACTTC. Translated, it gives CASSLGTGGWYEQYF. Using reference TRBV7-9 and TRBJ2-7 for the parts outside the CDR3, the full variable domain is DTGVSQNPRHKITKRGQNVTFRCDPISEHNRLYWYRQTLGQGPEFLTYFQNEAQLEKSRLLSDRFSAERPKGSFSTLEIQRTEQGDSAMYLCASSLGTGGWYEQYFGPGTRLTVT.

The chain recombines TRBV6-6 with TRBJ2-2, with D perhaps TRBD1 (6 bases). The V gene's germline CDR1 is MNHNY and CDR2 SVGAGI (reference sequence). The germline V and J ends were trimmed by 7 bases and 4 bases, with 13 bases remaining between them. The CDR3 loop spans 14 amino acids. For the CDR3, the DNA is TGTGCCAGCACTACAGGGTTCAGCACCGGGGAGCTGTTTTTT. Its protein product is CASTTGFSTGELFF.

V and J are TRBV27 and TRBJ2-3; 10 bases align to TRBD1. The CDR3 is made up of 15 amino acids. The junction had 3 bases not matched to a gene; V was cut back by 6 bases and J by 0 bases. Germline CDR1 and CDR2: MNHEY and SMNVEV (reference sequence). This CDR3 reads CASRTGGESTDTQYF. In DNA, the CDR3 is TGTGCCAGCAGGACAGGGGGCGAAAGCACAGATACGCAGTATTTT.

The chain is built from TRBV29-1 and TRBJ2-3; D remains unclear. V was clipped by 3 bases and J by 2 bases, with 0 bases between them. CDR1 is SQVTM, CDR2 ANQGSEA, per germline. This CDR3 comprises 10 residues. The CDR3 reads CSVDTDTQYF. DNA for the CDR3: TGCAGCGTTGACACAGATACGCAGTATTTT.

This clonotype has just one count. The CDR3 loop is CASSFRGYDEQYF. CDR3 sequence (DNA): TGCGCCAGCAGCTTTCGGGGTTACGACGAGCAGTACTTC. V and J are TRBV5-1 and TRBJ2-7, with D perhaps matching TRBD2 (5 bases). Germline V lookup: CDR1 SGHRS, CDR2 YFSETQ. This CDR3 spans 13 amino acids. Trimming removed 2 bases from V and 5 bases from J, with 11 bases in between.

The rearrangement joins TRBV7-9 to TRBJ2-1; unclear D gene. This CDR3 has 14 residues. Trimming pared 4 bases from V and 10 bases from J, leaving 17 bases between. CDR1 and CDR2 (germline): SEHNR, FQNEAQ (reference sequence). This CDR3 reads CASSSDRPVREQFF. The CDR3 DNA sequence: TGTGCCAGCAGCTCCGATCGGCCGGTTCGGGAGCAGTTCTTC.

The chain carries TRBV7-6 and TRBJ1-1, with 9 bases that match TRBD1. This CDR3 has 14 residues. The V segment lost 1 base and the J segment 4 bases; nucleotides outside the gene matches: 1. The germline CDR1 and CDR2 sequences are SGHVS and FNYEAQ. The CDR3 sequence is CASSLEQGATEAFF. The CDR3 DNA reads TGTGCCAGCAGCTTAGAACAGGGGGCCACTGAAGCTTTCTTT.

The chain employs TRBV19 and TRBJ2-1; D gene uncertain. Germline V gene lookup returns CDR1 LNHDA and CDR2 SQIVND (reference sequence). The CDR3 has 14 amino acids. Trimming shortened V by 3 bases and J by 2 bases, and 8 bases separated the two germline ends. This chain's CDR3 is CASSISPTYNEQFF. CDR3 in DNA: TGTGCCAGTAGTATTAGCCCCACCTACAATGAGCAGTTCTTC.

The gene calls are TRBV6-5 and TRBJ2-1; TRBD1 aligns across 9 bases. Per the germline V gene, CDR1 is MNHEY and CDR2 is SVGAGI. This CDR3 contains 17 residues. J gave up 0 bases and V 4 bases, and 7 bases lay outside the gene matches. CDR3 sequence reads: CASSSDRGRSSYNEQFF. In DNA, the CDR3 is TGTGCCAGCAGTTCCGACAGGGGGAGGAGCTCCTACAATGAGCAGTTCTTC.

A few counts support this clonotype. J is TRBJ2-5 and V is TRBV5-1, with TRBD2 matching over 13 bases. V dropped 3 bases and J dropped 0; count of bases not matched to a gene: 5. The CDR3 is 17 amino acids. CDR1 is SGHRS and CDR2 is YFSETQ in the germline V gene. The CDR3: CASSSGLAGLHQETQYF. The CDR3 DNA reads as TGCGCCAGCAGCTCGGGACTAGCGGGGCTGCACCAAGAGACCCAGTACTTC.

CDR3 DNA: TGCAGCTTAGAGCGGGGGGGTCGTGAGCAGTTCTTC. Amino acids: CSLERGGREQFF. The rearrangement joins TRBV29-1 to TRBJ2-1, with 10 bases identical to TRBD2. The germline gives CDR1 SQVTM, CDR2 ANQGSEA. V gave up 8 bases and J gave up 9 bases; unmatched junction bases: 7. CDR3 length: 12 amino acids.

This clonotype turned up a few times. The chain employs TRBV5-6 and TRBJ2-2, with 7 bases identical to TRBD2. The CDR3 covers 16 residues. CDR1 is SGHDT and CDR2 is YYEEEE in the germline V gene. V was clipped by 2 bases and J by 4 bases; unmatched bases: 8. The CDR3 region is CASSFRAGEITGELFF. The CDR3 DNA sequence: TGTGCCAGCAGCTTTCGGGCGGGAGAGATCACCGGGGAGCTGTTTTTT.

The chain recombines TRBV30 with TRBJ2-3; D remains ambiguous. The CDR3 is 20 amino acids. The V and J ends lost 2 bases and 0 bases respectively, with 27 bases between them. In germline, CDR1 is GTSNPN, CDR2 SVGIG (reference sequence). The CDR3 spells CAWSPGRLVRRKLSTDTQYF. As DNA, the CDR3 is TGTGCCTGGAGTCCCGGTCGCCTCGTTAGACGGAAACTCAGCACAGATACGCAGTATTTT.

This chain joins TRBV11-2 and TRBJ1-1; a weak D match, TRBD1 (6 bases). Per germline, CDR1 SGHAT and CDR2 FQNNGV. The V and J ends lost 5 bases and 7 bases respectively, with 8 bases between them. There are 11 residues in the CDR3. This CDR3 reads CASSGDNEAFF. Written as DNA, the CDR3 is TGTGCCAGCAGCGGGGACAATGAAGCTTTCTTT.

This clonotype was recorded only once. The rearrangement uses TRBV15 and TRBJ2-7; a weak D match, TRBD1 (5 bases). CDR1 LNHNV and CDR2 YYDKDF come from the germline V gene (reference sequence). With 3 bases removed from V and 3 bases from J, the gap between germline ends came to 15 bases. The CDR3 is made up of 15 amino acids. The CDR3 nucleotides read TGTGCCACCAGCAGGGACACAGAGACTTACTACGAGCAGTACTTC. It encodes CATSRDTETYYEQYF.

The V call is TRBV6-6, the J call TRBJ1-2, with 7 bases identical to TRBD1. This CDR3 has 13 amino acids. Per the germline V gene, CDR1 is MNHNY and CDR2 is SVGAGI (reference sequence). V gave up 6 bases and J gave up 4 bases; unmatched junction bases: 5. The CDR3 is CASRIRDSYGYTF. CDR3 nucleotides: TGTGCCAGCAGGATTCGGGACAGCTATGGCTACACCTTC.

The chain uses TRBV28 and TRBJ2-6, with D perhaps matching TRBD1 or TRBD2 (5 bases each). V lost 1 base and J 2 bases, leaving 6 bases between the germline ends. The CDR3 sequence is 15 residues long. Germline V gives CDR1 MDHEN, CDR2 SYDVKM. The CDR3 DNA follows: TGTGCCAGCAGTTTATTGGGGGCTGGGGCCAACGTCCTGACTTTC. It is translated as CASSLLGAGANVLTF.

The CDR3 loop reads CATSREQGAWEQYF. The CDR3 bases are TGTGCCACCAGCAGAGAACAGGGGGCTTGGGAGCAGTACTTC. The chain links TRBV15 to TRBJ2-7; the match to TRBD1 covers 9 bases. This CDR3 comprises 14 residues. After removal of 0 bases from V and 7 bases from J, the junction contained 4 bases not matched to a gene. CDR1 and CDR2 (germline): LNHNV, YYDKDF (reference sequence).